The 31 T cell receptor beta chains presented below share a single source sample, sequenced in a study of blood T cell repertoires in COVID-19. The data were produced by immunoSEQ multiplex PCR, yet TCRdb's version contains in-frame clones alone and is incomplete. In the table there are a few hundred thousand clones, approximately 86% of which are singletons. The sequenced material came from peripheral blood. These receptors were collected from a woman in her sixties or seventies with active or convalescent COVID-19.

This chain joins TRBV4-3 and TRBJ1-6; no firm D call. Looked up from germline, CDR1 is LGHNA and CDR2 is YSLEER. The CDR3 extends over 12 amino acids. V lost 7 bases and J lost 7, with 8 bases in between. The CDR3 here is CASNIGNSPLHF. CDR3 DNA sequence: TGCGCCAGCAATATCGGGAATTCACCCCTCCACTTT.

In DNA form, the CDR3 reads TGTGCCAGCAGTTATTCTTACGGACAGGGGGAAGGCTACACCTTC. This encodes CASSYSYGQGEGYTF. The chain couples TRBV6-2 or TRBV6-3 to TRBJ1-2; 10 bases agree with TRBD1. Germline loops: CDR1 MNHEY, CDR2 SVGEGT. The CDR3 is 15 amino acids. V dropped 3 bases and J dropped 8; count of bases not matched to a gene: 9.

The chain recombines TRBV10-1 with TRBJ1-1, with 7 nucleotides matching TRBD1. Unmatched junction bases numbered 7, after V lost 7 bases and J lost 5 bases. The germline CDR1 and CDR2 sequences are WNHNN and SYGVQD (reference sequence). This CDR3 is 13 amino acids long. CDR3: CASMEDRRTEAFF. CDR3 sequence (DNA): TGCGCCAGCATGGAGGACAGGAGGACTGAAGCTTTCTTT.

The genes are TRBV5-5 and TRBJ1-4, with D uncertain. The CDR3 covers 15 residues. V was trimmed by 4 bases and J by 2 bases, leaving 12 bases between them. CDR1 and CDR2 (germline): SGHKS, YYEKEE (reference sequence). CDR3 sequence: CASSIREPTNEKLFF. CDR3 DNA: TGTGCCAGCAGCATCCGGGAACCCACTAATGAAAAACTGTTTTTT.

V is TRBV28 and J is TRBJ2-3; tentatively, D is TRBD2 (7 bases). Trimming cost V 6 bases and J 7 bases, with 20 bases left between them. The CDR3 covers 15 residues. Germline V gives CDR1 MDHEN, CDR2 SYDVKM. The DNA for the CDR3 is TGTGCCAGCAGCCTCCCGGCGGGGGCGGGGAATACGCAGTATTTT. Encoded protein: CASSLPAGAGNTQYF.

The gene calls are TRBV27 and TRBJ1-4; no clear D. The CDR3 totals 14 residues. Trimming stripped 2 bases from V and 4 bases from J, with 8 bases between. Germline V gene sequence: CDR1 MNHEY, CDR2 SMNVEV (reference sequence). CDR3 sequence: CASSLGGLNEKLFF. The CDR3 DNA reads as TGTGCCAGCAGTTTAGGCGGACTTAATGAAAAACTGTTTTTT.

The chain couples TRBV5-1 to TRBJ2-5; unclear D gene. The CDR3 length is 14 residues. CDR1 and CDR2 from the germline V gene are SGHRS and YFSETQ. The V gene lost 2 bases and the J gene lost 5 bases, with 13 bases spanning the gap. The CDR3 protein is CASSLRFRRETQYF. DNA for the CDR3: TGCGCCAGCAGCTTAAGGTTCCGGCGGGAGACCCAGTACTTC. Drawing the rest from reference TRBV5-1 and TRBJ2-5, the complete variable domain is KAGVTQTPRYLIKTRGQQVTLSCSPISGHRSVSWYQQTPGQGLQFLFEYFSETQRNKGNFPGRFSGRQFSNSRSEMNVSTLELGDSALYLCASSLRFRRETQYFGPGTRLLVL.

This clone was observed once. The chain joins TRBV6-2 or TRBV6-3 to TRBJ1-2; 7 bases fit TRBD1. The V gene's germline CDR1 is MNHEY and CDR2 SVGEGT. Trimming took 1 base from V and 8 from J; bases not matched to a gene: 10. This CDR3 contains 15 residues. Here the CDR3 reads CASSYYGVTGDGYTF. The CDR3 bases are TGTGCCAGCAGTTACTACGGAGTTACAGGGGACGGCTACACCTTC.

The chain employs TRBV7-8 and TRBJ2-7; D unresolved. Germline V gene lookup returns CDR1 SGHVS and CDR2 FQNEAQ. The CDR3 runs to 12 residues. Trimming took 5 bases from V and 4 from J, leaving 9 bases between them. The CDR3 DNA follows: TGTGCCAGCAGCGTCCACCTATACGAGCAGTACTTC. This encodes CASSVHLYEQYF.

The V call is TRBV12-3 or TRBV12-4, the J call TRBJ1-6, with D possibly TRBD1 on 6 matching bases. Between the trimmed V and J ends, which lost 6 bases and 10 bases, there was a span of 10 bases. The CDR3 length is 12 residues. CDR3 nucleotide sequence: TGTGCCAGCAGCAAGGGGGAATCACCCCTCCACTTT. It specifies CASSKGESPLHF.

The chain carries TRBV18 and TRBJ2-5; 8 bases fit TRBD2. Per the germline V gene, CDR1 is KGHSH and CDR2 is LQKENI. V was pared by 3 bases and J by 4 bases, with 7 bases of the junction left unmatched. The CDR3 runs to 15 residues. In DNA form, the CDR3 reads TGTGCCAGCTCACCCGGGACTGCGGGGGGAGAGACCCAGTACTTC. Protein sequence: CASSPGTAGGETQYF.

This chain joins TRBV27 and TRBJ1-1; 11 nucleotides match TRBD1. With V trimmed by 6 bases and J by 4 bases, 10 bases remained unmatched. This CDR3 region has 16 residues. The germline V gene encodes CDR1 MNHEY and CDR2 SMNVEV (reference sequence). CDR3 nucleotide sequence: TGTGCCAGCAGAGTAGGGACAGGGGGGCATTTCACTGAAGCTTTCTTT. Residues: CASRVGTGGHFTEAFF.

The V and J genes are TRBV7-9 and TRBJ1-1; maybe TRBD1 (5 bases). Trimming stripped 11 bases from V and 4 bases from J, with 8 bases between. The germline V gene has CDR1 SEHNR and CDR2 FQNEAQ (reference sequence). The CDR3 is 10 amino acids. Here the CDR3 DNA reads TGTGCCGGGGGGGGCACTGAAGCTTTCTTT. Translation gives CAGGGTEAFF.

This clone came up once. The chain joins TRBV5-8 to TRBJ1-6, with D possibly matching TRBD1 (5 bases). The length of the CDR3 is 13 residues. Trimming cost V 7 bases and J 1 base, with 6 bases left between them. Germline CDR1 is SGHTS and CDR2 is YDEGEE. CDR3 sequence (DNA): TGTGCCAGCCGGGGGTCCTATAATTCACCCCTCCACTTT. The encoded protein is CASRGSYNSPLHF. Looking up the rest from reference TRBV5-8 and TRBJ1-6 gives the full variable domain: EAGVTQSPTHLIKTRGQQATLRCSPISGHTSVYWYQQALGLGLQFLLWYDEGEERNRGNFPPRFSGRQFPNYSSELNVNALELEDSALYLCASRGSYNSPLHFGNGTRLTVT.

In DNA, the CDR3 is TGTGCTAGTGGTTTTGGGACAGGGTATTTGGAGACCCAGTACTTC. Translating it yields CASGFGTGYLETQYF. The chain carries TRBV12-5 and TRBJ2-5, with 9 bases matching TRBD1. The CDR3 runs 15 residues. CDR1 and CDR2 from the germline V gene are LGHNT and FRNRAP. The trim removed 3 bases at V and 5 bases at J, leaving 7 bases unmatched.

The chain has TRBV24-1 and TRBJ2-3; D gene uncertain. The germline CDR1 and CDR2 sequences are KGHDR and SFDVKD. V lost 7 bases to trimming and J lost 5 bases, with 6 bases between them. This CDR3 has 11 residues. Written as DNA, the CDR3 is TGTGCCACCAGCAAAATAGATACGCAGTATTTT. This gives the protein CATSKIDTQYF.

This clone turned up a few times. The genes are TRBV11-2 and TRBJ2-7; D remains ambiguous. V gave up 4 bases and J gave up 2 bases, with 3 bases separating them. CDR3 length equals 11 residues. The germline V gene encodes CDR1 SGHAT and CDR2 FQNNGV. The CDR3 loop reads CASSSTYEQYF. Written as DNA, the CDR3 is TGTGCCAGCAGCTCAACCTACGAGCAGTACTTC.

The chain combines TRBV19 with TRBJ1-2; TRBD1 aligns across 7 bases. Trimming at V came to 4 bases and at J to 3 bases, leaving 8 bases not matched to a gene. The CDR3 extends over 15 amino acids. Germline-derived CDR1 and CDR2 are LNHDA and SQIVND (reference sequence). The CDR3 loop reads CASSKNDREYYGYTF. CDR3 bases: TGTGCCAGTAGTAAAAACGACAGGGAATACTATGGCTACACCTTC.

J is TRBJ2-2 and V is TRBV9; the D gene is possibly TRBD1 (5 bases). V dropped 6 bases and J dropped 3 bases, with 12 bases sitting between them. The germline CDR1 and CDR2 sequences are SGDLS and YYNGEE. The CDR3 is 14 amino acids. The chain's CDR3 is CASTQGADTGELFF. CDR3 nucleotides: TGTGCCAGCACCCAAGGGGCGGACACCGGGGAGCTGTTTTTT.

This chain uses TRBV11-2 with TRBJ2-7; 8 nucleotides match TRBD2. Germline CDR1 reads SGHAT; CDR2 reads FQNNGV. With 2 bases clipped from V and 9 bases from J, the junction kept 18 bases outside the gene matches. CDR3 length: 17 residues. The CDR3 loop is CASSLLAPGGPGLRQYF. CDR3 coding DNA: TGTGCCAGCAGCTTACTAGCGCCGGGGGGGCCGGGACTTAGGCAGTACTTC.

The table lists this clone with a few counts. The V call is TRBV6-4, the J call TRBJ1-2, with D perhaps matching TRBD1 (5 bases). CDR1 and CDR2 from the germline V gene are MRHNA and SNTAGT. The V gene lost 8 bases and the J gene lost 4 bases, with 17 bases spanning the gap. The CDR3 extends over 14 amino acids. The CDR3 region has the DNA TGTGCCAGCCGTAAATCCGGGACTTTCTATGGCTACACCTTC. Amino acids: CASRKSGTFYGYTF.

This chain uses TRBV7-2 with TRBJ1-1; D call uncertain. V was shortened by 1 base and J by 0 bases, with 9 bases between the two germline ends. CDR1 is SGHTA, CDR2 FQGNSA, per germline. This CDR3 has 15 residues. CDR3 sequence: CASSLVGLMNTEAFF. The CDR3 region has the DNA TGTGCCAGCAGCTTAGTCGGACTGATGAACACTGAAGCTTTCTTT.

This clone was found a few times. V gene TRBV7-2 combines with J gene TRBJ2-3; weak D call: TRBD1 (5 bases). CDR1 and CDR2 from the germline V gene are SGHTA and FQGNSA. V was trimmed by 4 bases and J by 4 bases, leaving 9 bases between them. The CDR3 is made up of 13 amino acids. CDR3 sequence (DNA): TGTGCCAGCAGCTCACAGGTTCCAGATACGCAGTATTTT. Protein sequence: CASSSQVPDTQYF. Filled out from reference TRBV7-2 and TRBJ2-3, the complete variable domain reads GAGVSQSPSNKVTEKGKDVELRCDPISGHTALYWYRQSLGQGLEFLIYFQGNSAPDKSGLPSDRFSAERTGGSVSTLTIQRTQQEDSAVYLCASSSQVPDTQYFGPGTRLTVL.

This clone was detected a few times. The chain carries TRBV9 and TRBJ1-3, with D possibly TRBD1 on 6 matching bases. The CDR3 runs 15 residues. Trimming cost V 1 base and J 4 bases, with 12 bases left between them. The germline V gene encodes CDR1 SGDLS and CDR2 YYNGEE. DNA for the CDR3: TGTGCCAGCAGCGTAACAGGGATAGGAGGAAACACCATATATTTT. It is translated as CASSVTGIGGNTIYF.

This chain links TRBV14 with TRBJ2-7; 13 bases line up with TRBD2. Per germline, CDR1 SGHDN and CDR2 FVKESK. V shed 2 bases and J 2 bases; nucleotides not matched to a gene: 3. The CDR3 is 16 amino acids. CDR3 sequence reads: CASSQPTSGGAYEQYF. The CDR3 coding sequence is TGTGCCAGCAGCCAACCCACTAGCGGGGGGGCCTACGAGCAGTACTTC.

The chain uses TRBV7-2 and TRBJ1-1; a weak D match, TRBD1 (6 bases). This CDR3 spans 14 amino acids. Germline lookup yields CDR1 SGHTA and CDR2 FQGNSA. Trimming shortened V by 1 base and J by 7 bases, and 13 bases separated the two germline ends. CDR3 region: CASSLVRGRGEAFF. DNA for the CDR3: TGTGCCAGCAGCTTAGTGAGGGGGAGGGGTGAAGCTTTCTTT.

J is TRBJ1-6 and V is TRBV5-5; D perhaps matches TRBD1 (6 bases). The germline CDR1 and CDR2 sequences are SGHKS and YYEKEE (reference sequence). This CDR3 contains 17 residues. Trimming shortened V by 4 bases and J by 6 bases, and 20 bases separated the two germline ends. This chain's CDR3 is CASSPSEGGRVNSPLHF. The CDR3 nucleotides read TGTGCCAGCAGCCCCTCGGAGGGGGGGCGCGTTAATTCACCCCTCCACTTT.

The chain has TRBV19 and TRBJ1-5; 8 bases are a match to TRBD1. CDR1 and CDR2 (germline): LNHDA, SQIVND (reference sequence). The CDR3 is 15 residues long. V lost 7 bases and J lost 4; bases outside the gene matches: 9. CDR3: CASISSGGGNQPQHF. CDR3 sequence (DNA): TGTGCCAGTATTTCTTCAGGGGGCGGGAATCAGCCCCAGCATTTT.

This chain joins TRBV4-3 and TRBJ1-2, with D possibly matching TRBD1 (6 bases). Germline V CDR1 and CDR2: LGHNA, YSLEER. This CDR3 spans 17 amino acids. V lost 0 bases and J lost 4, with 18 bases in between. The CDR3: CASSQERTASLVYGYTF. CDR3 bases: TGCGCCAGCAGCCAAGAGCGGACAGCCTCTTTAGTCTATGGCTACACCTTC.

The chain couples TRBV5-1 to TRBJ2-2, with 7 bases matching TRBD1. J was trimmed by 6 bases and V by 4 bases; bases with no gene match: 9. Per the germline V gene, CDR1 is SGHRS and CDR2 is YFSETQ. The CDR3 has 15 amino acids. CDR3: CASSRQTGLAGELFF. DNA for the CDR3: TGCGCCAGCAGCCGTCAGACAGGGCTTGCCGGGGAGCTGTTTTTT.

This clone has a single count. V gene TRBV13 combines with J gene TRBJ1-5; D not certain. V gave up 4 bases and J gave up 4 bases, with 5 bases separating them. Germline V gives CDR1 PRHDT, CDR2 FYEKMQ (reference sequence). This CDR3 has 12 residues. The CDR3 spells CASSSQNQPQHF. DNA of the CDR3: TGTGCCAGCAGCTCCCAAAATCAGCCCCAGCATTTT.